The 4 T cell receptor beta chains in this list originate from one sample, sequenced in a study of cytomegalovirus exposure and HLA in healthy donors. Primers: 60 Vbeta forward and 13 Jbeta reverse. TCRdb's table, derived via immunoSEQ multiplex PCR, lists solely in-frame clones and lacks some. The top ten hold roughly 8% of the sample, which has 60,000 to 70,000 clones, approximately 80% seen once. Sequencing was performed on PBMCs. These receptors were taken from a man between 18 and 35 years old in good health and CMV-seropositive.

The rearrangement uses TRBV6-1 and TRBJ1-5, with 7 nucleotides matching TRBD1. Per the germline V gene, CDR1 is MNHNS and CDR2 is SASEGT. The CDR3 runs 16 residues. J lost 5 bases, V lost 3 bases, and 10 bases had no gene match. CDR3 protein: CASSETETGLYQPQHF. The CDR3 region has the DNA TGTGCCAGCAGTGAGACAGAGACAGGGTTGTATCAGCCCCAGCATTTT.

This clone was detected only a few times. CDR3 nucleotides: TGTGCCAGCACAGGGGGTCCCACTGAAGCTTTCTTT. This gives the protein CASTGGPTEAFF. The rearrangement joins TRBV25-1 to TRBJ1-1; 7 bases are a match to TRBD1. This CDR3 is built from 12 residues. The germline CDR1 and CDR2 sequences are MGHDK and SYGVNS. Trimming cost V 7 bases and J 4 bases; bases outside gene matches: 3.

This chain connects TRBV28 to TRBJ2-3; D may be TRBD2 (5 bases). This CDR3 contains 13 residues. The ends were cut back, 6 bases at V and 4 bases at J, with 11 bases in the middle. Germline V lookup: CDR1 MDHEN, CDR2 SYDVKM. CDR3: CASRGGLADTQYF. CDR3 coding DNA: TGTGCCAGCAGAGGAGGACTCGCAGATACGCAGTATTTT.

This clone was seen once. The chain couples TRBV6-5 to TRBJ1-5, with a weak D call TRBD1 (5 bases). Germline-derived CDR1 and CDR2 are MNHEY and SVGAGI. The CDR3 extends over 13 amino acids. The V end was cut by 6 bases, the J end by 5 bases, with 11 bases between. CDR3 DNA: TGTGCCAGCAGCTCAGGGCTGGATCAGCCCCAGCATTTT. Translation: CASSSGLDQPQHF.